Each of the 12 T cell receptor beta chains below was sequenced from the same sample in a study of cytomegalovirus exposure and HLA in healthy donors. The PCR ran on 60 Vbeta and 13 Jbeta primers. Measured with immunoSEQ multiplex PCR; TCRdb has only the in-frame clones, and not every one. This sample yields approximately 190,000 clones, of which over 80% are seen a single time; approximately 6% belongs to the top ten. Sequences were obtained from PBMCs. These receptors came from a man in his forties in good health and CMV-seropositive.

The chain joins TRBV5-6 to TRBJ1-1; TRBD1 matches at 8 bases. The CDR3 spans 15 residues. Trimming took 1 base from V and 0 from J; bases not matched to a gene: 2. The germline V gene has CDR1 SGHDT and CDR2 YYEEEE. As DNA, the CDR3 is TGTGCCAGCAGCTTGTCGGGACAGGTGAACACTGAAGCTTTCTTT. Translated: CASSLSGQVNTEAFF.

The chain carries TRBV9 and TRBJ2-4, with TRBD1 matching 7 bases. The CDR3 runs to 17 residues. The trim removed 2 bases at V and 0 bases at J, leaving 8 bases unmatched. CDR1 is SGDLS and CDR2 is YYNGEE in the germline V gene. The CDR3 DNA sequence: TGTGCCAGCAGCGTCGAGTCCTACAGGGGAGCCAAAAACATTCAGTACTTC. Its protein product is CASSVESYRGAKNIQYF.

This clone has a single count. This chain connects TRBV28 to TRBJ1-5, with TRBD1 as a possible D gene (6 bases). The V end lost 10 bases, the J end lost 1 base, and 17 bases lay between the germline ends. Per germline, CDR1 MDHEN and CDR2 SYDVKM. CDR3 size: 15 residues. The CDR3 sequence is CATKRGRGSNQPQHF. For the CDR3, the DNA is TGTGCCACCAAACGGGGGCGGGGGAGCAATCAGCCCCAGCATTTT.

The chain joins TRBV4-3 to TRBJ2-7; 7 positions agree with TRBD1. V shed 4 bases, J shed 1 base, and the junction held 1 base outside the gene matches. The V gene's germline CDR1 is LGHNA and CDR2 YSLEER. The CDR3 totals 13 residues. The CDR3 bases are TGCGCCAGCAGCCCCAGGGGGTCCTACGAGCAGTACTTC. Translated, it gives CASSPRGSYEQYF.

V is TRBV27 and J is TRBJ1-2; the match to TRBD1 covers 10 bases. Trimming removed 2 bases from V and 7 bases from J; junction bases left unmatched: 1. The germline CDR1 and CDR2 sequences are MNHEY and SMNVEV (reference sequence). CDR3 length: 13 amino acids. As DNA, the CDR3 is TGTGCCAGCAGTTTAGGGACAGGGGTTGGCTACACCTTC. Its translation is CASSLGTGVGYTF.

For this clone: Other DNA sequences of this sample code for an identical CDR3. The chain is built from TRBV5-4 and TRBJ1-6; 7 bases fit TRBD1. The CDR3 sequence is 14 residues long. From germline, CDR1 is SGHNT and CDR2 YYREEE (reference sequence). V trimming: 4 bases; J trimming: 6 bases; junction bases outside the gene matches: 4. CDR3 loop: CASSRTGVNSPLHF. The CDR3 DNA reads TGTGCCAGCAGCCGAACAGGGGTTAATTCACCCCTCCACTTT.

This sequence joins TRBV29-1 and TRBJ2-5; 12 nucleotides line up with TRBD2. V dropped 7 bases and J dropped 5; count of bases not matched to a gene: 2. CDR1 and CDR2 (germline): SQVTM, ANQGSEA. The CDR3 loop spans 12 amino acids. CDR3 residues: CSGLAGGETQYF. The CDR3 DNA is TGCAGCGGTCTAGCGGGGGGGGAGACCCAGTACTTC.

The V call is TRBV7-6, the J call TRBJ1-4; TRBD1 might be the D (6 bases). Germline values: CDR1 SGHVS, CDR2 FNYEAQ. CDR3 size: 12 residues. V lost 6 bases and J lost 8, with 10 bases in between. As DNA, the CDR3 is TGTGCCAGCAGGCGAACAGGGGAAAAACTGTTTTTT. It specifies CASRRTGEKLFF.

The chain joins TRBV5-1 to TRBJ2-5; a weak D match, TRBD1 (5 bases). Germline lookup yields CDR1 SGHRS and CDR2 YFSETQ. The CDR3 is 13 residues long. V was clipped by 0 bases and J by 12 bases, with 15 bases between them. DNA of the CDR3: TGCGCCAGCAGCTTGGTGGGCAGGGCGAACGAGTACTTC. It yields the protein CASSLVGRANEYF.

The chain uses TRBV7-9 and TRBJ2-5, with D tentatively TRBD2 (6 bases). The ends were cut back, 2 bases at V and 3 bases at J, with 13 bases in the middle. Germline CDR1 reads SEHNR; CDR2 reads FQNEAQ (reference sequence). The CDR3 length is 15 residues. The CDR3: CASSLQGWGEETQYF. The CDR3 region has the DNA TGTGCCAGCAGCTTACAAGGGTGGGGGGAAGAGACCCAGTACTTC. Full variable domain (rest looked up from reference TRBV7-9 and TRBJ2-5): DTGVSQNPRHKITKRGQNVTFRCDPISEHNRLYWYRQTLGQGPEFLTYFQNEAQLEKSRLLSDRFSAERPKGSFSTLEIQRTEQGDSAMYLCASSLQGWGEETQYFGPGTRLLVL.

This chain uses TRBV9 with TRBJ1-4; possibly TRBD1 for D (6 bases). The CDR3 runs 13 residues. Germline values: CDR1 SGDLS, CDR2 YYNGEE. Trimming shortened V by 7 bases and J by 8 bases, and 15 bases separated the two germline ends. This chain's CDR3 is CASRGGGGEKLFF. CDR3 nucleotides: TGTGCCAGCCGGGGAGGGGGGGGCGAAAAACTGTTTTTT.

This chain links TRBV27 with TRBJ2-5; 8 bases align to TRBD2. With the DNA end fitting TRBJ2-7 better, the J assignment may be wrong. Germline CDR1 and CDR2: MNHEY and SMNVEV (reference sequence). The CDR3 covers 12 residues. CDR3 protein: CASSREGYEQYF. DNA of the CDR3: TGTGCCAGCAGTCGGGAGGGCTACGAGCAGTACTTC.